This TCR beta chain stems from a study of identifying expanded T cells in peripheral blood. The repertoire was sequenced with immunoSEQ multiplex PCR; TCRdb's copy has only in-frame clones and lacks some. In the table there are about 80,000 clones, 70% to 90% of which are singletons. The ends were cut back, 6 bases at V and 5 bases at J, with 19 bases in the middle. Germline V gene sequence: CDR1 MNHNS, CDR2 SASEGT. This CDR3 has 15 residues. Sample: blood. This TCR was sampled from a person aged 18 to 75 in good health. The rearrangement links TRBV6-1 to TRBJ1-2; TRBD1 might be the D (6 bases). The CDR3 region has the DNA TGTGCCAGCAGCGAACGAGGTATGACAGGTTATGGCTACACCTTC. Translation gives CASSERGMTGYGYTF.